Sequencing of this TCR beta chain was carried out in a study of human T cells and chemical hapten exposure. Study at large: The study sensitized with 2% DPC on a 2 cm by 2 cm patch of upper inner arm skin. Patch tests of 0.01% DPC on the upper back were read at 6 days.

CDR1 and CDR2 (germline): DFQATT, SNEGSKA (reference sequence). CDR3 length: 16 amino acids. The V and J ends lost 6 bases and 4 bases, in that order; junction bases with no gene match: 12. This clonotype has more than one count but fewer than ten. Antigen specificity is unknown. Study-level findings and limits: PT1 expanded TCR numbers tracked positively with patch test score.

Time point noted: patch test 3, about 24 weeks after DPC sensitization. Treatment in this sample: therapeutic diphenylcyclopropenone sensitization with weekly scalp DPC. Patients had alopecia, were aged 18 to 70, and were not pregnant. One entry per CDR3 protein results from TCRdb running MiXCR on the RACE reads. The sample includes about 90,000 distinct CDR3 sequences, approximately 10% of them seen just once. The sequence derives from a young woman with alopecia areata. Some clones in this sample may be carry-over from other donors' samples. The sample was whole blood, taken in connection with sensitization to the hapten diphenylcyclopropenone (DPC). This sequence joins TRBV20-1 and TRBJ2-7; TRBD2 aligns across 13 bases. The CDR3 DNA follows: TGCAGTGCGGACTCTGGGACTAGCGGGATACTTTACGAGCAGTACTTC. Translated: CSADSGTSGILYEQYF.